The 19 T cell receptor beta chains below all came from one sample that was sequenced in a study of T cells in Graves' hyperthyroidism and ophthalmopathy. Researchers took RNA transcripts and amplified the TCR beta CDR3 regions from them. The TCR CDR3 first-round RT-PCR relied on the HTBI primer set. MiXCR, applied by TCRdb to the multiplex PCR reads, yields one record per CDR3 protein. The table shows about 300,000 distinct CDR3 sequences, with roughly 18% occurring only once. The sequenced material came from blood. The receptors originated from a man aged 50-59 years with Graves' ophthalmopathy.

This clonotype was counted only a few times. This chain joins TRBV11-2 and TRBJ1-6; D perhaps matches TRBD1 (5 bases). The CDR3 loop spans 12 amino acids. The V and J ends lost 5 bases and 12 bases respectively, with 11 bases between them. Germline V CDR1 and CDR2: SGHAT, FQNNGV. The CDR3 DNA follows: TGTGCCAGCAGCCAGAGGGGTAGACCCCTCCACTTT. Its translation is CASSQRGRPLHF.

This clonotype has a handful of counts. The chain recombines TRBV28 with TRBJ2-5; the D gene could be TRBD1 or TRBD2 (7 bases each). Trimming left V 5 bases short and J 5 bases short, with 21 bases between. The CDR3 extends over 16 amino acids. The germline V gene encodes CDR1 MDHEN and CDR2 SYDVKM. The CDR3 loop is CASSTRQGGFGETQYF. CDR3 nucleotides: TGTGCCAGCAGTACCCGACAGGGAGGGTTCGGGGAGACCCAGTACTTC.

The sample holds many counts of this clonotype. V and J are TRBV18 and TRBJ1-1, with a possible D match to TRBD1 (5 bases). This CDR3 is 13 amino acids long. Germline CDR1 reads KGHSH; CDR2 reads LQKENI. V was pared by 9 bases and J by 3 bases, with 14 bases between. The CDR3 spells CASTGGVHTEAFF. The CDR3 bases are TGTGCCAGTACTGGAGGGGTTCACACTGAAGCTTTCTTT.

This clonotype was detected only a few times. The rearrangement uses TRBV20-1 and TRBJ2-7; 7 bases are shared with TRBD2. Germline loops: CDR1 DFQATT, CDR2 SNEGSKA (reference sequence). This CDR3 region has 14 residues. The J segment lost 5 bases and the V segment lost 1 base, leaving 8 bases of the junction unmatched. CDR3 sequence reads: CSARVMREMNEQYF. The CDR3 nucleotides are TGCAGTGCTAGAGTGATGCGGGAGATGAACGAGCAGTACTTC.

The chain has TRBV7-9 and TRBJ2-2; D possibly corresponds to TRBD2 (6 bases). Germline V gives CDR1 SEHNR, CDR2 FQNEAQ (reference sequence). V lost 5 bases and J lost 0, with 10 bases in between. The CDR3 has 15 amino acids. The CDR3 nucleotides are TGTGCCAGCAGCCCCCCGGGAGCGAACACCGGGGAGCTGTTTTTT. This translates into CASSPPGANTGELFF.

The rearrangement uses TRBV29-1 and TRBJ1-4; 8 bases line up with TRBD1. The germline CDR1 and CDR2 sequences are SQVTM and ANQGSEA. Germline trimming cut 4 bases from V and 7 bases from J; bases unmatched to any gene: 8. The CDR3 length is 14 residues. CDR3 coding DNA: TGCAGCGTTGGAGAAGGACAGGGATTTGAAAAACTGTTTTTT. As protein: CSVGEGQGFEKLFF.

The chain is built from TRBV4-1 and TRBJ1-2; TRBD1 matches at 9 bases. CDR3 length: 17 amino acids. Germline V gene sequence: CDR1 MGHRA, CDR2 YSYEKL. J was trimmed by 8 bases and V by 1 base; bases with no gene match: 14. The CDR3 loop reads CASSQGRIRDRAGGYTF. CDR3 nucleotide sequence: TGCGCCAGCAGCCAAGGGAGGATCCGGGACAGGGCTGGCGGCTACACCTTC.

This clonotype was seen ten or more times. J is TRBJ2-7 and V is TRBV28, with 15 bases lining up with TRBD2. Germline V gene sequence: CDR1 MDHEN, CDR2 SYDVKM. This CDR3 comprises 17 residues. The trim removed 2 bases at V and 2 bases at J, leaving 4 bases unmatched. The CDR3 protein is CASSLQGLAGGTYEQYF. The CDR3 nucleotides are TGTGCCAGCAGTTTACAGGGACTAGCGGGAGGAACCTACGAGCAGTACTTC.

Many counts were recorded for this clonotype. The V and J genes are TRBV20-1 and TRBJ2-3, with 7 bases aligning to TRBD2. Trimming removed 6 bases from V and 6 bases from J; junction bases left unmatched: 12. Germline lookup yields CDR1 DFQATT and CDR2 SNEGSKA (reference sequence). The CDR3 spans 14 residues. The CDR3, as DNA: TGCAGTGCATCCCTCGCGGGAGTGCGCGATACGCAGTATTTT. It is translated as CSASLAGVRDTQYF.

There are many counts of this clonotype. This chain joins TRBV20-1 and TRBJ2-1, with a possible D match to TRBD1 (6 bases). The V end lost 5 bases, the J end lost 7 bases, and 21 bases lay between the germline ends. The CDR3 loop spans 15 amino acids. Germline CDR1 is DFQATT and CDR2 is SNEGSKA (reference sequence). The CDR3 bases are TGCAGTGCTCGCCGCGGACAGTCGGTCGGAAATGAGCAGTTCTTC. Translation gives CSARRGQSVGNEQFF.

This clonotype was seen a few times. Germline is not matched at one junction end, which may reflect a read error. The chain couples TRBV20-1 to TRBJ2-3, with TRBD2 identical over 10 bases. The CDR3 spans 14 residues. The germline V gene has CDR1 DFQATT and CDR2 SNEGSKA (reference sequence). CDR3 coding DNA: TGCAGTGCTAGGGCTAGCGGGGGCACAGATGCGCAGTATTTT. Translating gives CSARASGGTDAQYF.

V usage is TRBV9 and J usage is TRBJ2-1; 14 bases are a match to TRBD2. CDR1 is SGDLS and CDR2 is YYNGEE in the germline V gene. The length of the CDR3 is 14 residues. Germline trimming cut 4 bases from V and 15 bases from J; bases unmatched to any gene: 9. The CDR3 reads CASSNPGLAGVLFF. The CDR3 bases are TGTGCCAGCAGCAACCCGGGACTAGCGGGAGTGCTGTTCTTC.

This clonotype appeared a few times. The gene calls are TRBV7-2 and TRBJ2-1; 7 nucleotides agree with TRBD2. With V trimmed by 5 bases and J by 5 bases, 12 bases remained unmatched. CDR3 length: 16 amino acids. Germline CDR1 reads SGHTA; CDR2 reads FQGNSA. The CDR3 reads CASSLKPGLYDNEQFF. DNA for the CDR3: TGTGCCAGCAGCCTAAAACCGGGACTATACGACAATGAGCAGTTCTTC.

The CDR3 DNA sequence: TGTGCCAGCAGCTTCGGGACTAGCGGGGAGACCCAGTACTTC. Protein product: CASSFGTSGETQYF. The chain couples TRBV7-9 to TRBJ2-5, with 12 bases lining up with TRBD2. Looked up from germline, CDR1 is SEHNR and CDR2 is FQNEAQ (reference sequence). V trimming: 3 bases; J trimming: 5 bases; junction bases outside the gene matches: 1. The CDR3 contains 14 residues.

This clonotype was detected a few times. The chain recombines TRBV28 with TRBJ2-1, with D tentatively TRBD1 (5 bases). CDR3 length: 11 amino acids. Looked up from germline, CDR1 is MDHEN and CDR2 is SYDVKM. V lost 5 bases and J 6 bases, leaving 5 bases between the germline ends. The CDR3 DNA follows: TGTGCCAGCAGTGACAGCAATGAGCAGTTCTTC. Protein: CASSDSNEQFF.

Ten or more counts support this clonotype. The chain joins TRBV28 to TRBJ1-5; D call uncertain. Deletions cut 2 bases from V and 0 bases from J, with 5 bases between. CDR1 and CDR2 (germline): MDHEN, SYDVKM. The CDR3 is made up of 14 amino acids. The CDR3 nucleotides are TGTGCCAGCAGTTTAGTACTTAGCAATCAGCCCCAGCATTTT. Translated, it gives CASSLVLSNQPQHF. The variable domain in full, completed from reference TRBV28 and TRBJ1-5, reads DVKVTQSSRYLVKRTGEKVFLECVQDMDHENMFWYRQDPGLGLRLIYFSYDVKMKEKGDIPEGYSVSREKKERFSLILESASTNQTSMYLCASSLVLSNQPQHFGDGTRLSIL.

This clonotype was recorded many times. This sequence joins TRBV2 and TRBJ2-7; D unresolved. CDR3 length equals 13 residues. Trimming removed 4 bases from V and 3 bases from J, with 10 bases in between. In germline, CDR1 is SNHLY, CDR2 FYNNEI. For the CDR3, the DNA is TGTGCCAGCAGTGCGAACGACAACTACGAGCAGTACTTC. This codes for CASSANDNYEQYF.

In this sample, this clonotype turned up many times. The gene calls are TRBV19 and TRBJ1-1; TRBD1 aligns across 9 bases. This CDR3 region has 15 residues. Trimming took 5 bases from V and 1 from J; bases not matched to a gene: 5. From germline, CDR1 is LNHDA and CDR2 SQIVND (reference sequence). CDR3 amino acids: CASSPQQGANTEAFF. The CDR3 DNA follows: TGTGCCAGTAGTCCTCAACAGGGGGCGAACACTGAAGCTTTCTTT.

This clonotype was seen a handful of times. The gene calls are TRBV20-1 and TRBJ1-1, with 10 nucleotides matching TRBD1. Germline CDR1 reads DFQATT; CDR2 reads SNEGSKA (reference sequence). The CDR3 spans 14 residues. V dropped 8 bases and J dropped 4; count of bases not matched to a gene: 10. This CDR3 reads CSPGQGGMSTEAFF. The DNA of the CDR3 is TGCAGTCCTGGACAGGGGGGTATGAGCACTGAAGCTTTCTTT.